One and the same sample provided the 14 T cell receptor beta chains below, sequenced in a study of CDR3 diversity in severe acne. TCRdb reprocessed the PCR reads via MiXCR and lists one record per CDR3 protein. The sample carries over 100,000 distinct CDR3 sequences, roughly half recorded once. The sequenced material came from blood. Receptor source: a male donor with acne.

The V gene is TRBV25-1, the J gene TRBJ1-2; D is undetermined. The V gene lost 6 bases and the J gene lost 0 bases, with 11 bases spanning the gap. Per the germline V gene, CDR1 is MGHDK and CDR2 is SYGVNS. The length of the CDR3 is 14 residues. CDR3 DNA: TGTGCCAGCAGGGACGCGCTGACTAACTATGGCTACACCTTC. Translating it yields CASRDALTNYGYTF.

Note on this clonotype: Since a much larger clone is just one base distant, this may be a read error. V usage is TRBV5-1 and J usage is TRBJ2-1; 9 bases fit TRBD1. The germline gives CDR1 SGHRS, CDR2 YFSETQ. This CDR3 region has 15 residues. The J segment lost 6 bases and the V segment lost 0 bases, leaving 4 bases of the junction unmatched. This CDR3 is CASSLGTGDGNEQFF. CDR3 DNA: TGCGCCAGCAGCTTGGGGACAGGGGACGGCAATGAGCAGTTCTTC.

This clonotype was seen only a few times. V and J are TRBV4-3 and TRBJ2-5; 10 bases align to TRBD2. Germline CDR1 LGHNA, CDR2 YSLEER. The CDR3 loop spans 13 amino acids. The V and J ends lost 4 bases and 11 bases, in that order; junction bases with no gene match: 7. CDR3 in amino acids: CASSLAGGREQYF. The CDR3 region has the DNA TGCGCCAGCAGCCTAGCGGGAGGTAGGGAGCAGTACTTC.

DNA for the CDR3: TGTGCCAGCAACCTCAGAGGGCAAGAGACCCAGTACTTC. The encoded protein is CASNLRGQETQYF. The chain has TRBV5-4 and TRBJ2-5, with D possibly being TRBD2 (5 bases). The CDR3 is 13 residues long. From germline, CDR1 is SGHNT and CDR2 YYREEE (reference sequence). V was trimmed by 6 bases and J by 2 bases, leaving 11 bases between them. Complete variable domain (other parts from reference TRBV5-4 and TRBJ2-5): ETGVTQSPTHLIKTRGQQVTLRCSSQSGHNTVSWYQQALGQGPQFIFQYYREEENGRGNFPPRFSGLQFPNYSSELNVNALELDDSALYLCASNLRGQETQYFGPGTRLLVL.

This clonotype was counted once. This chain uses TRBV10-3 with TRBJ2-7; D is uncertain. The V and J ends lost 3 bases and 7 bases respectively, with 19 bases between them. CDR1 is ENHRY and CDR2 is SYGVKD in the germline V gene. The CDR3 runs to 15 residues. CDR3 DNA: TGTGCCATCAGTGATGTAGGGTCCGATCAACTAGAGCAGTACTTC. Its translation is CAISDVGSDQLEQYF.

Only one count was recorded for this clonotype. The J gene is TRBJ2-5, the V gene TRBV28; 11 bases are shared with TRBD2. Germline CDR1 is MDHEN and CDR2 is SYDVKM. The length of the CDR3 is 16 residues. J was trimmed by 5 bases and V by 5 bases; bases with no gene match: 10. The CDR3 spells CASSPSGLAGRETQYF. For the CDR3, the DNA is TGTGCCAGCAGTCCCTCAGGACTAGCGGGTAGGGAGACCCAGTACTTC.

The CDR3 nucleotides are TGTGCCAGCGATCCTAGCGGGAACGGGGCCCAGTACTTC. Protein sequence: CASDPSGNGAQYF. The rearrangement uses TRBV25-1 and TRBJ2-5; TRBD2 aligns across 9 bases. The CDR3 has 13 amino acids. Germline CDR1 is MGHDK and CDR2 is SYGVNS. V was pared by 8 bases and J by 9 bases, with 10 bases of the junction left unmatched.

This chain joins TRBV7-6 and TRBJ1-2; 7 positions match TRBD1. Per germline, CDR1 SGHVS and CDR2 FNYEAQ. This CDR3 comprises 15 residues. Losses at the gene ends were 0 bases for V and 4 bases for J; bases not matched to a gene: 5. The chain's CDR3 is CASSLAGGQRYGYTF. CDR3 sequence (DNA): TGTGCCAGCAGCTTAGCGGGGGGACAGCGCTATGGCTACACCTTC.

Points on this clonotype: A much larger clone differs from this one at a single base, so this may be a read error. The chain recombines TRBV7-9 with TRBJ2-3, with 7 bases lining up with TRBD2. CDR3 length equals 17 residues. V was clipped by 5 bases and J by 2 bases; unmatched bases: 13. CDR1 SEHNR and CDR2 FQNEAQ come from the germline V gene (reference sequence). CDR3 DNA sequence: TGTGCCAGCAGCGCGCCTTTCGTCGGGGGGTACACAGATACGCAGTATTTT. The encoded protein is CASSAPFVGGYTDTQYF.

This clonotype was picked up a small number of times. This may arise from a read error, as a much more abundant clone is one base away. This chain connects TRBV7-4 to TRBJ2-7; the D is unclear. The CDR3 sequence is 16 residues long. Trimming removed 2 bases at V and 0 bases at J, with 14 bases between. The germline V gene encodes CDR1 SGHVT and CDR2 SQSDAQ. The CDR3 is CASSLRSASSSYEQYF. As DNA, the CDR3 is TGTGCCAGCAGCTTAAGATCTGCCTCCTCCTCCTACGAGCAGTACTTC.

This clonotype was detected ten times or more. The gene calls are TRBV20-1 and TRBJ2-1; TRBD2 matches 11 bases. V trimming: 6 bases; J trimming: 10 bases; junction bases outside the gene matches: 8. CDR3 length equals 13 residues. Germline assignment: CDR1 DFQATT and CDR2 SNEGSKA (reference sequence). This CDR3 is CSAPGLADPEQFF. The CDR3 DNA reads as TGCAGTGCCCCGGGACTAGCGGACCCCGAGCAGTTCTTC.

The chain couples TRBV7-9 to TRBJ1-2; 11 bases line up with TRBD1. Trimming at V came to 6 bases and at J to 5 bases, leaving 8 bases not matched to a gene. Looked up from germline, CDR1 is SEHNR and CDR2 is FQNEAQ (reference sequence). The CDR3 runs 15 residues. The chain's CDR3 is CASSPRDRGRYGYTF. The CDR3 bases are TGTGCCAGCAGTCCCCGGGACAGGGGGAGGTATGGCTACACCTTC.

This clonotype appeared many times. The CDR3 sequence is CASSLGLGQSYEQYF. The CDR3 nucleotides read TGTGCCAGCAGCTTAGGTCTGGGACAGTCCTACGAGCAGTACTTC. V gene TRBV7-3 combines with J gene TRBJ2-7; 7 positions match TRBD1. V gave up 2 bases and J gave up 1 base; unmatched junction bases: 5. The CDR3 consists of 15 residues. Germline lookup yields CDR1 SGHTA and CDR2 FQGTGA.

This clonotype counts as medium-sized. The chain has TRBV7-2 and TRBJ2-1, with D possibly matching TRBD2 (5 bases). The CDR3 extends over 15 amino acids. V was clipped by 2 bases and J by 4 bases, with 12 bases between them. Germline V gene lookup returns CDR1 SGHTA and CDR2 FQGNSA. CDR3 protein: CASSLPGFRYNEQFF. The CDR3 region has the DNA TGTGCCAGCAGCTTACCGGGATTTCGGTACAATGAGCAGTTCTTC.